The 10 T cell receptor beta chains below were found in one sample sequenced in a study of CD8+CD57+ T cells in acquired aplastic anemia. According to the study, genomic DNA was the template for TCR beta VDJ and CDR3 profiling. TCRdb used MiXCR to reprocess the reads, holding one entry per CDR3 protein. The data hold roughly 200,000 distinct CDR3 sequences, with around 63% observed a single time. Patients selected for sequencing had displayed CD8+CD57+ cell expansion by flow cytometry. Sequencing input: sorted CD4+, CD8+, or CD8+CD57+ T cells (not recorded which) from PBMCs. These receptor sequences come from a human donor with aplastic anemia.

Comments on this clonotype: The junction departs from the called germline gene at one end, perhaps through a read error. The chain joins TRBV4-2 to TRBJ2-6; D perhaps matches TRBD1 (6 bases). The CDR3 is 18 residues long. Germline lookup yields CDR1 LGHNA and CDR2 YNFKEQ. The CDR3, as DNA: TGTGCCAGCAGCTCCCGGGTCAATTCCCCTCTGGGGGCCAACGTCCGGACTTTC. Its translation: CASSSRVNSPLGANVRTF.

The chain is built from TRBV2 and TRBJ1-2; the D is unclear. The germline gives CDR1 SNHLY, CDR2 FYNNEI. V lost 7 bases, J lost 2 bases, and 14 bases lay in between. The CDR3 consists of 14 residues. This chain's CDR3 is CASKADYVNYGYTF. The CDR3 DNA is TGTGCCAGCAAGGCGGACTACGTCAACTATGGCTACACCTTC.

This clonotype was found a few times. Compared with germline, one end of the junction differs, possibly owing to a read error. The chain employs TRBV10-1 and TRBJ1-3; no reliable D call. Germline V gives CDR1 WNHNN, CDR2 SYGVQD (reference sequence). The CDR3 length is 14 residues. CDR3 DNA: TGTGCCATCACCCGTAGACCGACTGGAAACACCATATATTTT. Amino acids: CAITRRPTGNTIYF.

This clonotype showed up just once. V usage is TRBV2 and J usage is TRBJ2-7, with D maybe TRBD1 (6 bases). V lost 5 bases, J lost 2 bases, and 22 bases lay in between. This CDR3 region has 17 residues. The germline gives CDR1 SNHLY, CDR2 FYNNEI. CDR3 protein: CASSFFRGNHQTYEQYF. The CDR3 nucleotides read TGTGCCAGCAGTTTCTTCAGGGGAAACCATCAGACCTACGAGCAGTACTTC.

V usage is TRBV19 and J usage is TRBJ2-7; D is perhaps TRBD1 (6 bases). V was clipped by 3 bases and J by 5 bases, with 11 bases between them. This CDR3 has 13 amino acids. Germline V gene data show CDR1 as LNHDA and CDR2 as SQIVND (reference sequence). CDR3 bases: TGTGCCAGTAGTATTGGCAGGGGCAACGAGCAGTACTTC. Its translation: CASSIGRGNEQYF.

The CDR3 DNA reads TGCAGTGCTAGACCGAACTATGGCTACACCTTC. Amino acids: CSARPNYGYTF. This chain uses TRBV20-1 with TRBJ1-2; D not resolved. This CDR3 is 11 amino acids long. Germline V gene sequence: CDR1 DFQATT, CDR2 SNEGSKA (reference sequence). Trimming took 2 bases from V and 2 from J, leaving 3 bases between them.

The sample holds a few counts of this clonotype. The chain links TRBV20-1 to TRBJ2-7; TRBD1 agrees at 7 bases. This CDR3 has 14 amino acids. Germline-derived CDR1 and CDR2 are DFQATT and SNEGSKA (reference sequence). Trimming cost V 0 bases and J 3 bases; bases outside gene matches: 5. Here the CDR3 DNA reads TGCAGTGCTAGAGATCCGAGACAGGGCTACGAGCAGTACTTC. It codes for CSARDPRQGYEQYF.

The V call is TRBV7-9, the J call TRBJ2-2; the match to TRBD2 covers 11 bases. Germline loops: CDR1 SEHNR, CDR2 FQNEAQ (reference sequence). The CDR3 contains 16 residues. The V gene end was trimmed by 4 bases and the J gene end by 2 bases; junction bases not matched to a gene: 3. CDR3 residues: CASSSGLAANTGELFF. The CDR3 nucleotides read TGTGCCAGCAGCTCGGGACTAGCGGCAAACACCGGGGAGCTGTTTTTT.

The V call is TRBV19, the J call TRBJ2-7; 8 bases are shared with TRBD1. The CDR3 sequence is 14 residues long. The germline V gene encodes CDR1 LNHDA and CDR2 SQIVND (reference sequence). The V gene end was trimmed by 2 bases and the J gene end by 8 bases; junction bases not matched to a gene: 8. CDR3 protein: CASSITGQGAQQYF. The CDR3 DNA sequence: TGTGCCAGTAGTATAACAGGACAGGGAGCCCAGCAGTACTTC.

The CDR3 DNA is TGTGCCAGCAGTCCCCTCCGGGAGCAGTACTTC. It encodes CASSPLREQYF. The J gene is TRBJ2-7, the V gene TRBV2; no firm D call. V lost 5 bases, J lost 7 bases, and 9 bases lay in between. The CDR3 is 11 residues long. Looked up from germline, CDR1 is SNHLY and CDR2 is FYNNEI.